Sequencing of this T cell receptor (beta chain) was carried out in a study of neurological immune-mediated disorders. Points from the study as a whole: Across subjects, no CDR3 amino acid sequence appeared in expanded clones of more than one subject, a finding that suggested private repertoires in all groups. While HTLV-1-associated myelopathy showed the greatest TCR clonal expansion, multiple sclerosis showed the least, falling below healthy controls.

V was cut by 1 base and J by 4 bases, with 13 bases left in between. The CDR3 has 15 amino acids. The germline V gene encodes CDR1 LNHDA and CDR2 SQIVND (reference sequence). TCRdb recomputed calls from the 5' RACE reads with MiXCR, one row per CDR3 protein. The sample contains 20,000 to 25,000 distinct CDR3 sequences, 15% to 20% of which appear only once. This clonotype was found many times. The antigen remains unidentified. CD4+ or CD8+ T cells at a count of about 940,000 served as input for the sorted libraries. This chain links TRBV19 with TRBJ1-1; the D is unclear. Source material: CD8+ T cells from blood. This receptor was identified in a young woman with multiple sclerosis. Here the CDR3 reads CASSIGFGFGTEAFF. As DNA, the CDR3 is TGTGCCAGTAGTATAGGTTTCGGATTTGGCACTGAAGCTTTCTTT.